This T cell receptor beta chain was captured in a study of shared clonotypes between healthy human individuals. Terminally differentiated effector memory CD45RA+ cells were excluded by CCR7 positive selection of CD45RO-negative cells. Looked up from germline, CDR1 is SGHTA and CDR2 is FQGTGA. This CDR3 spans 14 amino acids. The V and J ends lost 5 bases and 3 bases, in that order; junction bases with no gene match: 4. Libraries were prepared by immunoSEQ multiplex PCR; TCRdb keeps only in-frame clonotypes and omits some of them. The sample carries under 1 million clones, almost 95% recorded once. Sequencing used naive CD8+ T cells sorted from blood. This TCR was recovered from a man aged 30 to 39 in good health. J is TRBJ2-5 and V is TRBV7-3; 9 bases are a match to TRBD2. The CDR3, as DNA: TGTGCCAGCAGCCCGGGACTAGCAGAAGAGACCCAGTACTTC. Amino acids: CASSPGLAEETQYF.